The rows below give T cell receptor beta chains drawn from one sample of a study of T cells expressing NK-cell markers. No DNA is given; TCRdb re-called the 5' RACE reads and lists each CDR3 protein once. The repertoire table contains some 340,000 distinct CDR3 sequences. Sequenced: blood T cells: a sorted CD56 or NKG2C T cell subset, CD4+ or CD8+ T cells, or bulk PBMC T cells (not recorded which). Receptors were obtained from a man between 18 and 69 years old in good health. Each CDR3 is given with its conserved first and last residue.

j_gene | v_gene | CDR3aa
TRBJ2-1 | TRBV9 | CASSQWSVENEQFF
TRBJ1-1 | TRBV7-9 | CASSQTPDRNTEAFF
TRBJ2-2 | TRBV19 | CASRNPGDRSTNTGELFF
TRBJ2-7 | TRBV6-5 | CASSYGGAKGPTEQYF
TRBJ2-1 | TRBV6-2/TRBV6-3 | CASSSPGRGLFNEQFF
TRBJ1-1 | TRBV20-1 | CSAETRQGRAEAFF
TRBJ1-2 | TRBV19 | CASSVTGLGYTF
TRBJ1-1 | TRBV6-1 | CASSEVLFAKNTEAFF
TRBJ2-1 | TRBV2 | CASRGGLADYNEQFF
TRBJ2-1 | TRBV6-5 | CASSYSPGTNNEQFF
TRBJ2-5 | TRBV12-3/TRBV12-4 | CASIAGGRGLETQYF
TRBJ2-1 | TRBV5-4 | CASSTDTYNEQFF
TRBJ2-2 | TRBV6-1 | CASTNPGLEFNTGELFF
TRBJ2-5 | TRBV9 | CASSEEGAGKETQYF
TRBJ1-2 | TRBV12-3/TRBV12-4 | CASSPDRALGYTF
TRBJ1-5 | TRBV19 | CASSLLTGFQPQHF
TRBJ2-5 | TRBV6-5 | CASSYGFGDETQYF
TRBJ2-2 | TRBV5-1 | CASRPRQGLDTGELFF
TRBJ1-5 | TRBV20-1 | CSASWAGANQPQHF
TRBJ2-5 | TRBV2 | CASSQQLANRYF
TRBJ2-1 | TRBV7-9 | CASSNHLSTGEQFF
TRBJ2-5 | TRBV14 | CASSRPGLAGFLETQYF
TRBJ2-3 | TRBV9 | CASGWGSSGSTDTQYF
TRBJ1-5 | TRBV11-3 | CASTNFGGPRLPQHF
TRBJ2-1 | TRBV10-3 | CAISVYGTSGGDDEQFF
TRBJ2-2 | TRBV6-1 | CASSRNRGANTGELFF
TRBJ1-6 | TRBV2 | CASSGGMDRATMNSPLHF